This TCR beta chain was retrieved from a study of chemoradiotherapy in HPV16-positive cancers. Assay used: immunoSEQ multiplex PCR; TCRdb lists only in-frame clones, some missing. Of approximately 2,000 clones listed, 85% to 90% were seen once; the top ten hold roughly 9.6%. The ends were cut back, 1 base at V and 9 bases at J, with 13 bases in the middle. This CDR3 spans 13 amino acids. Per germline, CDR1 SGHTS and CDR2 YDEGEE. The chain uses TRBV5-8 and TRBJ1-2; perhaps TRBD1 as D (5 bases). The sequence was obtained from a human donor with HPV-associated anogenital cancer. This specimen consisted of tumor tissue, obtained from a patient who underwent chemoradiotherapy. The CDR3 reads CASSLMTDSSYTF. Written as DNA, the CDR3 is TGTGCCAGCAGCTTGATGACAGATTCCAGCTACACCTTC.